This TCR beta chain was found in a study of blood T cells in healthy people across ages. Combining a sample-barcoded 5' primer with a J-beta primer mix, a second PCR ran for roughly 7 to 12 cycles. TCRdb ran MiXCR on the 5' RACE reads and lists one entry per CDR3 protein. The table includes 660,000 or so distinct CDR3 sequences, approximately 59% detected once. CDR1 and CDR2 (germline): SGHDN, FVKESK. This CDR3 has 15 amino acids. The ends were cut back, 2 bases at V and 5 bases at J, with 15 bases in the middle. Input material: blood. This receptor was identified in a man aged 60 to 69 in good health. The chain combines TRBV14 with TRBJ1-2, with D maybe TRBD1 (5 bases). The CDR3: CASSQTQDGAYGYTF. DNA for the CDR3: TGTGCCAGCAGCCAAACCCAAGACGGGGCTTATGGCTACACCTTC.